Presented here are 32 T cell receptor beta chains from one specimen sequenced in a study of shared clonotypes between healthy human individuals. Assay: immunoSEQ multiplex PCR; the TCRdb copy retains only in-frame clones and omits some. In the table there are 550,000 to 700,000 clones, 60% to 75% of which are singletons. Input material: memory CD4+ T cells sorted from blood. As for subset: CD45RA-negative fraction. These receptors came from a woman aged 30 to 39 in good health.

The chain recombines TRBV7-2 with TRBJ1-5; tentatively, D is TRBD1 (6 bases). This CDR3 is 16 amino acids long. The germline V and J ends were trimmed by 1 base and 4 bases, with 14 bases remaining between them. Germline CDR1 and CDR2: SGHTA and FQGNSA. The CDR3 DNA reads TGTGCCAGCAGCTTAGTCGCAGGGGCTTCTAATCAGCCCCAGCATTTT. It codes for CASSLVAGASNQPQHF.

The count of this clone is one. V gene TRBV25-1 combines with J gene TRBJ2-7, with a possible D match to TRBD2 (5 bases). The CDR3 sequence is 14 residues long. CDR1 and CDR2 from the germline V gene are MGHDK and SYGVNS. V lost 3 bases and J 6 bases, leaving 15 bases between the germline ends. The CDR3 region is CASSDRTGDSEQYF. The CDR3 DNA sequence: TGTGCCAGCAGTGATAGGACTGGGGATTCCGAGCAGTACTTC.

V gene TRBV6-5 combines with J gene TRBJ2-1; 9 bases line up with TRBD2. Germline lookup yields CDR1 MNHEY and CDR2 SVGAGI. The CDR3 is 13 residues long. With V trimmed by 7 bases and J by 3 bases, 1 base remained unmatched. This CDR3 is CASKLAGYNEQFF. In DNA, the CDR3 is TGTGCCAGCAAACTAGCGGGCTACAATGAGCAGTTCTTC.

This clone was detected only a few times. This CDR3 reads CASSEWVAQPQHF. In DNA form, the CDR3 reads TGCGCCAGCAGTGAGTGGGTTGCTCAGCCCCAGCATTTT. The rearrangement joins TRBV10-2 to TRBJ1-5; no reliable D call. The CDR3 consists of 13 residues. The V end was cut by 1 base, the J end by 6 bases, with 7 bases between. Germline CDR1 reads WSHSY; CDR2 reads SAAADI.

Ten or more counts support this clone. The chain carries TRBV28 and TRBJ2-5; possible D gene TRBD1, 5 bases. The CDR3 covers 15 residues. CDR1 and CDR2 from the germline V gene are MDHEN and SYDVKM. The ends were cut back, 1 base at V and 4 bases at J, with 13 bases in the middle. The CDR3 bases are TGTGCCAGCAGTTTATTCACCACAAGGGGAGAGACCCAGTACTTC. It specifies CASSLFTTRGETQYF.

The rearrangement links TRBV19 to TRBJ1-1; D not certain. V was shortened by 8 bases and J by 2 bases, with 15 bases between the two germline ends. CDR1 LNHDA and CDR2 SQIVND come from the germline V gene (reference sequence). The CDR3 runs to 14 residues. This CDR3 is CASAVRPGNTEAFF. The DNA of the CDR3 is TGTGCCAGTGCGGTCCGACCGGGAAACACTGAAGCTTTCTTT.

V and J are TRBV29-1 and TRBJ1-1, with D possibly matching TRBD1 (6 bases). This CDR3 is 13 amino acids long. CDR1 is SQVTM, CDR2 ANQGSEA, per germline. The V gene lost 7 bases and the J gene lost 0 bases, with 12 bases spanning the gap. The CDR3 sequence: CSARGRMNTEAFF. DNA for the CDR3: TGCAGCGCCAGGGGACGGATGAACACTGAAGCTTTCTTT. Supplemented by reference TRBV29-1 and TRBJ1-1, the full variable domain reads SAVISQKPSRDICQRGTSLTIQCQVDSQVTMMFWYRQQPGQSLTLIATANQGSEATYESGFVIDKFPISRPNLTFSTLTVSNMSPEDSSIYLCSARGRMNTEAFFGQGTRLTVV.

This clone was detected once. The chain joins TRBV5-1 to TRBJ2-4; D is possibly TRBD1 (5 bases). The CDR3 is 15 amino acids. The V and J ends lost 1 base and 0 bases respectively, with 8 bases between them. The germline V gene encodes CDR1 SGHRS and CDR2 YFSETQ. The CDR3, as DNA: TGCGCCAGCAGCTTGCTAGGGGAAGCCAAAAACATTCAGTACTTC. This encodes CASSLLGEAKNIQYF. Full variable domain (missing parts from reference TRBV5-1 and TRBJ2-4): KAGVTQTPRYLIKTRGQQVTLSCSPISGHRSVSWYQQTPGQGLQFLFEYFSETQRNKGNFPGRFSGRQFSNSRSEMNVSTLELGDSALYLCASSLLGEAKNIQYFGAGTRLSVL.

The sample holds a few counts of this clone. V and J are TRBV19 and TRBJ2-2; maybe TRBD1 (6 bases). Trimming cost V 5 bases and J 6 bases, with 19 bases left between them. In germline, CDR1 is LNHDA, CDR2 SQIVND (reference sequence). This CDR3 is built from 16 residues. This CDR3 is CASSLRGRGLAGELFF. The CDR3 DNA reads TGTGCCAGTAGTCTGAGGGGCAGGGGCTTGGCCGGGGAGCTGTTTTTT.

V gene TRBV7-9 combines with J gene TRBJ1-5, with D uncertain. This CDR3 spans 14 amino acids. The ends were cut back, 3 bases at V and 2 bases at J, with 8 bases in the middle. CDR1 and CDR2 (germline): SEHNR, FQNEAQ (reference sequence). The DNA of the CDR3 is TGTGCCAGCAGCTTCGCTCATGGCAATCAGCCCCAGCATTTT. Its protein is CASSFAHGNQPQHF.

The chain combines TRBV6-1 with TRBJ2-6; D gene uncertain. The CDR3 runs to 14 residues. CDR1 is MNHNS, CDR2 SASEGT, per germline. Trimming stripped 10 bases from V and 3 bases from J, with 13 bases between. This CDR3 reads CATARAVGANVLTF. The CDR3 DNA reads as TGTGCCACCGCCCGGGCGGTTGGGGCCAACGTCCTGACTTTC.

This clone is a singleton in its sample. The chain employs TRBV10-3 and TRBJ1-2; 8 positions agree with TRBD1. There are 14 residues in the CDR3. Germline V CDR1 and CDR2: ENHRY, SYGVKD. Trimming took 7 bases from V and 0 from J; bases not matched to a gene: 4. This chain's CDR3 is CAITPQGANYGYTF. For the CDR3, the DNA is TGTGCCATCACCCCACAGGGGGCTAACTATGGCTACACCTTC.

This clone was observed many times. In DNA, the CDR3 is TGCGCCAGCAGCTATAGCGGGAGGGCCGGGAATGAGCAGTTCTTC. It translates to CASSYSGRAGNEQFF. The V call is TRBV5-1, the J call TRBJ2-1, with 11 nucleotides matching TRBD2. The V segment lost 3 bases and the J segment 7 bases; nucleotides outside the gene matches: 6. This CDR3 spans 15 amino acids. Germline values: CDR1 SGHRS, CDR2 YFSETQ. Supplemented by reference TRBV5-1 and TRBJ2-1, the full variable domain reads KAGVTQTPRYLIKTRGQQVTLSCSPISGHRSVSWYQQTPGQGLQFLFEYFSETQRNKGNFPGRFSGRQFSNSRSEMNVSTLELGDSALYLCASSYSGRAGNEQFFGPGTRLTVL.

This chain connects TRBV28 to TRBJ1-2; perhaps TRBD1 as D (5 bases). Germline lookup yields CDR1 MDHEN and CDR2 SYDVKM. Trimming removed 6 bases from V and 7 bases from J, with 18 bases in between. The CDR3 contains 14 residues. The CDR3 nucleotides are TGTGCCAGCAGCAACTGGGGCGAAGCGTCTGGCTACACCTTC. It translates to CASSNWGEASGYTF.

The chain uses TRBV7-6 and TRBJ2-1, with 7 nucleotides matching TRBD1. The CDR3 extends over 15 amino acids. Trimming cost V 6 bases and J 0 bases; bases outside gene matches: 5. Germline assignment: CDR1 SGHVS and CDR2 FNYEAQ. Written as DNA, the CDR3 is TGTGCCAGCAGATCGACAGGGAGCTCCTACAATGAGCAGTTCTTC. Its protein product is CASRSTGSSYNEQFF.

This clone appeared a few times. V usage is TRBV6-1 and J usage is TRBJ2-2; TRBD2 aligns across 9 bases. The V segment lost 7 bases and the J segment 6 bases; nucleotides outside the gene matches: 9. Germline V lookup: CDR1 MNHNS, CDR2 SASEGT. The CDR3 covers 15 residues. CDR3 region: CASNSGTSIAGELFF. CDR3 in DNA: TGTGCCAGCAATTCCGGGACTAGCATAGCCGGGGAGCTGTTTTTT.

V is TRBV11-3 and J is TRBJ2-2; no reliable D call. In germline, CDR1 is SGHNT, CDR2 YENEEA. The CDR3 totals 15 residues. The V gene lost 4 bases and the J gene lost 5 bases, with 14 bases spanning the gap. As DNA, the CDR3 is TGTGCCAGCAGCTCTCCTACCATCGGGACCGGGGAGCTGTTTTTT. This translates into CASSSPTIGTGELFF.

The chain uses TRBV15 and TRBJ2-7, with D perhaps given as TRBD1 or TRBD2 (6 bases each). Trimming cost V 0 bases and J 2 bases, with 14 bases left between them. CDR1 and CDR2 from the germline V gene are LNHNV and YYDKDF (reference sequence). The CDR3 extends over 16 amino acids. The CDR3 loop is CATSRDRGTLAYEQYF. CDR3 DNA sequence: TGTGCCACCAGCAGAGATAGGGGGACTTTAGCCTACGAGCAGTACTTC.

The rearrangement uses TRBV21-1 and TRBJ2-7; TRBD1, the table's D call, lacks a check against the DNA. TRBV21-1 is marked as a pseudogene. CDR3 length: 15 amino acids. This chain's CDR3 is CASGQNRGVYYEQYF. CDR3 nucleotide sequence: TGTGCCAGCGGGCAGAACAGGGGCGTCTACTACGAGCAGTACTTC.

Concerning this clone: This CDR3 is also generated by other DNA sequences in the sample. The V and J genes are TRBV18 and TRBJ1-5, with D perhaps matching TRBD1 (5 bases). Germline-derived CDR1 and CDR2 are KGHSH and LQKENI. Trimming removed 3 bases from V and 7 bases from J, with 10 bases in between. The length of the CDR3 is 13 residues. The CDR3 spells CASSPGTNQPQHF. The CDR3 DNA reads as TGTGCCAGCTCACCGGGGACCAACCAGCCCCAGCATTTT.

Many counts were recorded for this clone. The chain employs TRBV25-1 and TRBJ1-5; 7 nucleotides agree with TRBD1. V was pared by 7 bases and J by 2 bases, with 5 bases of the junction left unmatched. The CDR3 has 14 amino acids. The germline gives CDR1 MGHDK, CDR2 SYGVNS. The CDR3, as DNA: TGTGCCAGCACTACAGGGGCCGGCAATCAGCCCCAGCATTTT. Translating it yields CASTTGAGNQPQHF.

In its sample, this clone was seen a few times. This chain joins TRBV5-1 and TRBJ1-2, with unresolved D. The CDR3 spans 15 residues. V was pared by 1 base and J by 0 bases, with 10 bases between. Germline CDR1 SGHRS, CDR2 YFSETQ. The CDR3 sequence: CASSLSRIANYGYTF. The CDR3 nucleotides are TGCGCCAGCAGCTTGTCACGGATAGCTAACTATGGCTACACCTTC.

This clone was seen more than once but under ten times. The chain carries TRBV13 and TRBJ2-2; possible D gene TRBD2, 6 bases. Germline lookup yields CDR1 PRHDT and CDR2 FYEKMQ (reference sequence). This CDR3 contains 18 residues. V was shortened by 1 base and J by 5 bases, with 20 bases between the two germline ends. This CDR3 reads CASSLVLKITGGTGELFF. CDR3 sequence (DNA): TGTGCCAGCAGCTTAGTTTTAAAAATCACAGGAGGGACCGGGGAGCTGTTTTTT.

This clone was seen repeatedly, ten times or more. The chain couples TRBV27 to TRBJ2-7; D perhaps matches TRBD2 (5 bases). V was clipped by 10 bases and J by 0 bases, with 16 bases between them. The CDR3 covers 14 residues. Germline loops: CDR1 MNHEY, CDR2 SMNVEV (reference sequence). The CDR3 region has the DNA TGTGCCACCCAGATGCTCGGGAACTCCTACGAGCAGTACTTC. Encoded protein: CATQMLGNSYEQYF.

A few counts support this clone. The gene calls are TRBV27 and TRBJ1-2; TRBD1 aligns across 8 bases. Germline V gene lookup returns CDR1 MNHEY and CDR2 SMNVEV (reference sequence). The CDR3 extends over 15 amino acids. Unmatched junction bases numbered 7, after V lost 4 bases and J lost 3 bases. The CDR3 coding sequence is TGTGCCAGCAGTTCCCCTGGACAGGGCTACTATGGCTACACCTTC. It codes for CASSSPGQGYYGYTF.

The gene calls are TRBV10-2 and TRBJ1-2; D is unresolved. The CDR3 has 14 amino acids. V gave up 4 bases and J gave up 0 bases, with 9 bases separating them. Germline loops: CDR1 WSHSY, CDR2 SAAADI. The CDR3: CASSVSAPNYGYTF. CDR3 nucleotide sequence: TGCGCCAGCAGTGTGTCAGCTCCTAACTATGGCTACACCTTC.

Note on this clone: Other DNA sequences of this sample code for an identical CDR3. This chain connects TRBV7-9 to TRBJ2-7, with 8 bases lining up with TRBD1. V lost 5 bases, J lost 1 base, and 7 bases stayed unmatched. The length of the CDR3 is 15 residues. Germline assignment: CDR1 SEHNR and CDR2 FQNEAQ (reference sequence). CDR3 nucleotide sequence: TGTGCCAGCAGCCCAGGACAGGGTGGGTCCTACGAGCAGTACTTC. Translating it yields CASSPGQGGSYEQYF.

The rearrangement links TRBV30 to TRBJ1-3; unclear D gene. The V end lost 1 base, the J end lost 7 bases, and 11 bases lay between the germline ends. In germline, CDR1 is GTSNPN, CDR2 SVGIG (reference sequence). This CDR3 has 13 amino acids. Written as DNA, the CDR3 is TGTGCCTGGAGTGGGTATCTGGGGAACACCATATATTTT. Protein product: CAWSGYLGNTIYF.

In regard to this clone: In the same sample, other DNA sequences code for this CDR3. The chain recombines TRBV5-6 with TRBJ1-2, with D maybe TRBD1 (5 bases). The CDR3 has 12 residues. Germline V gene lookup returns CDR1 SGHDT and CDR2 YYEEEE. The ends were cut back, 4 bases at V and 4 bases at J, with 8 bases in the middle. CDR3 nucleotides: TGTGCCAGCAGCCTGACAGTCTATGGCTACACCTTC. Translation: CASSLTVYGYTF.

This sequence joins TRBV6-5 and TRBJ2-7; a possible D gene is TRBD2 (5 bases). Between the trimmed V and J ends, which lost 0 bases and 3 bases, there was a span of 9 bases. This CDR3 has 14 residues. Per germline, CDR1 MNHEY and CDR2 SVGAGI. The CDR3 loop reads CASSYSPGNYEQYF. The DNA for the CDR3 is TGTGCCAGCAGTTACTCTCCGGGAAACTACGAGCAGTACTTC.

The chain has TRBV12-5 and TRBJ2-1; 8 nucleotides agree with TRBD1. The CDR3 is 14 amino acids. V lost 5 bases, J lost 5 bases, and 5 bases stayed unmatched. Germline CDR1 and CDR2: LGHNT and FRNRAP. The CDR3: CASGRTGSHNEQFF. DNA for the CDR3: TGTGCTAGTGGTCGGACAGGGAGCCACAATGAGCAGTTCTTC.

The chain joins TRBV21-1 to TRBJ2-5. TRBV21-1 constitutes a pseudogene. This CDR3 comprises 17 residues. DNA of the CDR3: TGTGCCAGCAGCAAAAAGTTGGGACGGCCTGGGCGAAAGACCCAGTACTTC. It yields the protein CASSKKLGRPGRKTQYF.